Presented here are 7 T cell receptor beta chains from one specimen sequenced in a study of monozygotic twins with inflammatory bowel disease. TCRdb reworked the 5' RACE reads into one entry per CDR3 protein, no DNA. This sample's clone table lists about 380,000 distinct CDR3 sequences. Sequencing was performed on blood. The receptors derive from a human donor with ulcerative colitis or Crohn's disease, or a healthy co-twin of an affected twin (not recorded which).

This rearrangement joins TRBV7-9 to TRBJ1-2. Germline CDR1 is SEHNR and CDR2 is FQNEAQ (reference sequence). This CDR3 has 11 amino acids. CDR3 protein: CASSFSGRYTF. The full variable domain, completed using reference TRBV7-9 and TRBJ1-2, is DTGVSQNPRHKITKRGQNVTFRCDPISEHNRLYWYRQTLGQGPEFLTYFQNEAQLEKSRLLSDRFSAERPKGSFSTLEIQRTEQGDSAMYLCASSFSGRYTFGSGTRLTVV.

This chain uses TRBV5-5 with TRBJ2-3; TCRdb's assignment of TRBD2 cannot be checked, as there is no DNA. Germline lookup yields CDR1 SGHKS and CDR2 YYEKEE (reference sequence). This CDR3 contains 13 residues. CDR3 amino acids: CASSFGSPDTQYF.

The rearrangement links TRBV29-1 to TRBJ1-2. The length of the CDR3 is 15 residues. CDR1 and CDR2 (germline): SQVTM, ANQGSEA. This CDR3 is CSVQGSGSTNYGYTF.

The chain joins TRBV5-1 to TRBJ2-4; checking the TCRdb D call of TRBD1 is not possible without DNA. Per the germline V gene, CDR1 is SGHRS and CDR2 is YFSETQ. The CDR3 totals 17 residues. The CDR3: CASSSSQGSLAKNIQYF.

The chain is built from TRBV6-2 or TRBV6-3 and TRBJ2-7; TCRdb's D call, TRBD1, is unchecked because there is no DNA. Germline V gene data show CDR1 as MNHEY and CDR2 as SVGEGT. CDR3 size: 15 residues. CDR3: CASSRVQGVRYEQYF.

This chain links TRBV21-1 with TRBJ2-3; the D call of TRBD2 rests on TCRdb alone, since no DNA is present to check it. TRBV21-1 constitutes a pseudogene. This CDR3 is 14 amino acids long. The CDR3 loop reads CASITSGDADTQYF.

This CDR3 is CASSLGGTGAANTEAFF. This sequence joins TRBV7-2 and TRBJ1-1; TCRdb indicates TRBD1, and absent DNA this call remains unverified. Looked up from germline, CDR1 is SGHTA and CDR2 is FQGNSA. The CDR3 totals 17 residues.